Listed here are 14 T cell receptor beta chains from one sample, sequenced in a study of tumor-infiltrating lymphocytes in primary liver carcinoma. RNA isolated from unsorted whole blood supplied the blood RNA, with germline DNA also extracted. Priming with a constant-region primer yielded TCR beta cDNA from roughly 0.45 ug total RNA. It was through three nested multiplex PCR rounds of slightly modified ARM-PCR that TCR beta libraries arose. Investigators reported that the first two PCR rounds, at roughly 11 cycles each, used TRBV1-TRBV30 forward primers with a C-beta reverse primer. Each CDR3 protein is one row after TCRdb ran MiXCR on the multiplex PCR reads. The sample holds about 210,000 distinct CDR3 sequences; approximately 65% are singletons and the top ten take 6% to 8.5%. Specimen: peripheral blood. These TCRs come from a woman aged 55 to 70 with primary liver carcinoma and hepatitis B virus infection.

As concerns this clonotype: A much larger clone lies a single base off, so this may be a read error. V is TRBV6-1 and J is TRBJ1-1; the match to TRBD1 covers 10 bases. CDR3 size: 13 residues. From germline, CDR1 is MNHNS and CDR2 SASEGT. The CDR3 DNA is TGTGCCAGCACGGTGACAGGGGGCTTTGAAGTTTTCTTT. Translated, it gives CASTVTGGFEVFF.

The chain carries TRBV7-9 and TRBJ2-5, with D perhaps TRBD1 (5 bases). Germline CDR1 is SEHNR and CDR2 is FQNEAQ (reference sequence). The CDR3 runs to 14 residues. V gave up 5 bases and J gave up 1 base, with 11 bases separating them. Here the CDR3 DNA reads TGTGCCAGCAGCCCTAGACAGCTCCAAGAGACCCAGTACTTC. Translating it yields CASSPRQLQETQYF. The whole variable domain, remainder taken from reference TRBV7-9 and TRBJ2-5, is DTGVSQNPRHKITKRGQNVTFRCDPISEHNRLYWYRQTLGQGPEFLTYFQNEAQLEKSRLLSDRFSAERPKGSFSTLEIQRTEQGDSAMYLCASSPRQLQETQYFGPGTRLLVL.

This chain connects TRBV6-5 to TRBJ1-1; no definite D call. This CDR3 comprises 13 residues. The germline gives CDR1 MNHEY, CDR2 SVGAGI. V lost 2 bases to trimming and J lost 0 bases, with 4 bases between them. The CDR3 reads CASSYRLNTEAFF. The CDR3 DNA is TGTGCCAGCAGTTACCGATTGAACACTGAAGCTTTCTTT.

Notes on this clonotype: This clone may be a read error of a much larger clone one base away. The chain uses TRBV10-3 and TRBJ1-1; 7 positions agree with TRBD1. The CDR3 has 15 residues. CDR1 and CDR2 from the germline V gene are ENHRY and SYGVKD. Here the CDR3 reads CAITRGTAMNIEAFF. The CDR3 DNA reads TGTGCCATCACGAGAGGGACAGCTATGAACATTGAAGCTTTCTTT.

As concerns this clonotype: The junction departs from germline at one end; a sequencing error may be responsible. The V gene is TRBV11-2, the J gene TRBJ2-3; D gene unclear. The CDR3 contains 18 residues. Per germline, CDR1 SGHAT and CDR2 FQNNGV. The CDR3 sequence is CASSFGSWVVESTDAQYF. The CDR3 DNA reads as TGTGCCAGCAGCTTTGGGTCGTGGGTAGTGGAGAGCACAGATGCGCAATATTTT.

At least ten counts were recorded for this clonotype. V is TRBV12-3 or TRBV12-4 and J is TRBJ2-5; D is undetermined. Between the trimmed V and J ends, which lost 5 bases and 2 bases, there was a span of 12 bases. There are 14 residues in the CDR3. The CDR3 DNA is TGTGCCAGCAGTCACCGACCGAAACAAGAGACCCAGTACTTC. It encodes CASSHRPKQETQYF.

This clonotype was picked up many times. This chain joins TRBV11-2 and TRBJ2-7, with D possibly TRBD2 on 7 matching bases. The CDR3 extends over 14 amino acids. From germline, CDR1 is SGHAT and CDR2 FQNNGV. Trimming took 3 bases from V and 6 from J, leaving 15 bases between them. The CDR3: CASSLGGGGGEQYF. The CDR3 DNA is TGTGCCAGCAGCTTGGGGGGAGGGGGTGGCGAGCAGTACTTC.

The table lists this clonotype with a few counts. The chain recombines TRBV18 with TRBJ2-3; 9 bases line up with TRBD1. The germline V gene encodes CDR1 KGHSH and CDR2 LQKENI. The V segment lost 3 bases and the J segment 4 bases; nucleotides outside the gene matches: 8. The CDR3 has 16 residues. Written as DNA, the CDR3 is TGTGCCAGCTCACCCCGGACAGGGGAAGGGGCAGATACGCAGTATTTT. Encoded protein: CASSPRTGEGADTQYF.

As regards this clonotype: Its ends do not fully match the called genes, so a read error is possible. In DNA, the CDR3 is TGTGCCAGCAGCCTTAAACCGGGACTAGGCATAGATACGCAGAATTTT. Its protein product is CASSLKPGLGIDTQNF. The chain links TRBV11-2 to TRBJ2-3, with 8 bases lining up with TRBD2. The CDR3 totals 16 residues. In germline, CDR1 is SGHAT, CDR2 FQNNGV.

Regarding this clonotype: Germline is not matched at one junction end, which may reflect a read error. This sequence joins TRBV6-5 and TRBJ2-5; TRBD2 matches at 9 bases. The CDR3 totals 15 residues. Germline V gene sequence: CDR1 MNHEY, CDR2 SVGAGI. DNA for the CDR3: TGTGCCAGCAGAGGGCTAGCGGGACGTAAAGAGACCCTGTACTTC. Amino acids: CASRGLAGRKETLYF.

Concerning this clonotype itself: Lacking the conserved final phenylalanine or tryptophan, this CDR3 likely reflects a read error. The CDR3 reads CASSLPGLWDSGQFL. Written as DNA, the CDR3 is TGTGCCAGCAGCTTGCCGGGATTATGGGACAGTGGGCAGTTCCTC. This chain uses TRBV11-2 with TRBJ2-1; 7 bases are a match to TRBD1. From germline, CDR1 is SGHAT and CDR2 FQNNGV. The CDR3 runs 15 residues. The V and J ends lost 3 bases and 12 bases, in that order; junction bases with no gene match: 14.

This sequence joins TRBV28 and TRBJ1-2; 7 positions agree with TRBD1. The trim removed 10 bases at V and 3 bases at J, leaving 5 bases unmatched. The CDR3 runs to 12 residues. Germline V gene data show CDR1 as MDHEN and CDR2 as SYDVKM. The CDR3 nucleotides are TGTGCCACCCAGGGGGAAGACTATGGCTACACCTTC. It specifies CATQGEDYGYTF.

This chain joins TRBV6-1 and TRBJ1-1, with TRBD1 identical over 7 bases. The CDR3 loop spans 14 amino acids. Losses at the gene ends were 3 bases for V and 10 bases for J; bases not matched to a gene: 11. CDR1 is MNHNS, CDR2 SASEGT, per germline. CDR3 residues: CASSETPGGVGAFF. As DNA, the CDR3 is TGTGCCAGCAGTGAGACCCCAGGGGGTGTGGGAGCTTTCTTT.

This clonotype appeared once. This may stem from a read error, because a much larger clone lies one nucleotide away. CDR3 coding DNA: TGTGCCAACAGCCAAACTAGTAACGCCCAAGAGACCCAGTACTTC. Its translation is CANSQTSNAQETQYF. This sequence joins TRBV4-2 and TRBJ2-5; D possibly corresponds to TRBD2 (5 bases). The germline gives CDR1 LGHNA, CDR2 YNFKEQ. The CDR3 has 15 amino acids.